These T cell receptor beta chains were read from a single sample in a study of graft-versus-host responses after intestinal transplantation. Assay used: immunoSEQ multiplex PCR; TCRdb lists only in-frame clones, some missing. The sample has about 14,000 clones; around 70% are singletons. The starting material was ileum tissue, obtained 16 days after intestinal transplant. These receptors all come from a human patient who received an intestinal transplant, so some T cells may come from the graft donor. Both conserved end residues are part of each CDR3. A D gene is named only where the DNA matches it firmly. A row's size may be missing; if present it is once, few, many or a size class.

>TRBD1|14|.|TRBV6-5|TRBJ2-7
CASSPGQGSYEQYF
TGTGCCAGCAGTCCGGGACAGGGGTCCTACGAGCAGTACTTC
>TRBD1|17|.|TRBV11-2|TRBJ2-1
CASSLPLRGYSYNEQFF
TGTGCCAGCAGCTTACCGCTCAGGGGGTACTCCTACAATGAGCAGTTCTTC
>.|11|.|TRBV30|TRBJ2-1
CAWTSGHEQFF
TGTGCCTGGACATCGGGTCATGAGCAGTTCTTC
>.|13|.|TRBV27|TRBJ2-1
CASSLVGISEQFF
TGTGCCAGCAGTTTAGTCGGGATCAGTGAGCAGTTCTTC
>TRBD1|13|.|TRBV28|TRBJ1-2
CASSETGVPGYTF
TGTGCCAGCAGTGAGACAGGGGTTCCTGGCTACACCTTC
>.|15|.|TRBV21-1|TRBJ2-2
CASPRTGGEDGELFF
TGTGCCAGCCCTCGGACAGGGGGCGAGGATGGGGAGCTGTTTTTT
>.|14|.|TRBV18|TRBJ2-5
CASSPPPSQITQYF
TGTGCCAGCTCACCACCACCTTCCCAGATCACCCAGTACTTC
>.|13|.|TRBV6-6|TRBJ2-5
CASSYPVQETQYF
TGTGCCAGCAGTTATCCGGTCCAAGAGACCCAGTACTTC
>.|13|few|TRBV6-1|TRBJ1-2
CASDTMRKHGYTF
TGTGCCAGCGATACGATGAGAAAGCATGGCTACACCTTC
>.|13|.|TRBV6-1|TRBJ2-7
CASSPRGPYEQYF
TGTGCCAGCAGCCCCAGGGGCCCCTACGAGCAGTACTTC
>.|15|few|TRBV28|TRBJ1-5
CASSTQSYSNQPQHF
TGTGCCAGCAGTACACAGTCTTATAGCAATCAGCCCCAGCATTTT
>.|17|.|TRBV2|TRBJ2-1
CASGYFRDTSSYNEQFF
TGTGCCAGCGGCTACTTCCGGGACACCAGCTCCTACAATGAGCAGTTCTTC
>TRBD1|20|.|TRBV12-5|TRBJ2-7
CASGPLPDRVYDRYYYEQYF
TGTGCTAGTGGTCCCCTCCCCGACAGGGTTTATGATCGGTACTACTACGAGCAGTACTTC
>.|13|.|TRBV30|TRBJ2-7
CAWSHNTGYEQYF
TGTGCCTGGAGCCATAACACAGGCTACGAGCAGTACTTC
>.|15|.|TRBV29-1|TRBJ2-2
CSARTGPTNTGELFF
TGCAGCGCCCGGACTGGGCCAACGAACACCGGGGAGCTGTTTTTT
>.|16|.|TRBV15|TRBJ2-3
CATSRVPGEGTDTQYF
TGTGCCACCAGCAGAGTCCCAGGGGAGGGGACAGATACGCAGTATTTT
>.|15|.|TRBV9|TRBJ2-1
CASSVAGTSYNEQFF
TGTGCCAGCAGCGTAGCGGGAACGAGTTACAATGAGCAGTTCTTC
>TRBD2|16|.|TRBV19|TRBJ2-7
CASSQHWTSGIYEQYF
TGTGCCAGTAGTCAACACTGGACTAGCGGGATTTACGAGCAGTACTTC
>TRBD2|20|.|TRBV6-1|TRBJ2-4
CASSEAGSWGGRGSKNIQYF
TGTGCCAGCAGTGAAGCGGGGTCCTGGGGCGGGAGGGGGTCCAAAAACATTCAGTACTTC
>TRBD1|14|few|TRBV6-1|TRBJ1-1
CASSDLGQDPEAFF
TGTGCCAGCAGTGATCTCGGACAGGACCCTGAAGCTTTCTTT
>TRBD2|16|.|TRBV6-5|TRBJ2-3
CASSYWAGGPTDTQYF
TGTGCCAGCAGTTACTGGGCGGGAGGGCCGACAGATACGCAGTATTTT
>.|15|few|TRBV14|TRBJ1-2
CASSQDLQQGYGYTF
TGTGCCAGCAGCCAAGATCTGCAGCAGGGATATGGCTACACCTTC
>.|14|.|TRBV5-6|TRBJ2-5
CASSLWAPLETQYF
TGTGCCAGCAGCTTGTGGGCCCCATTAGAGACCCAGTACTTC
>TRBD2|15|once|TRBV5-8|TRBJ2-5
CASSLAPSGQETQYF
TGTGCCAGCAGCTTGGCCCCTAGCGGCCAAGAGACCCAGTACTTC
>.|13|.|TRBV25-1|TRBJ2-7
CASSEQDTYEQYF
TGTGCCAGCAGTGAGCAGGACACCTACGAGCAGTACTTC
>.|13|.|TRBV18|TRBJ2-7
CASSPPTAYEQYF
TGTGCCAGCTCACCACCTACAGCCTACGAGCAGTACTTC
>.|16|.|TRBV7-2|TRBJ1-2
CASSEPSGDWYYGYTF
TGTGCCAGCAGCGAACCCTCAGGGGATTGGTACTATGGCTACACCTTC
>.|14|few|TRBV19|TRBJ1-1
CASTPASGYTEAFF
TGTGCCAGTACCCCCGCGTCGGGGTACACTGAAGCTTTCTTT
>.|13|.|TRBV28|TRBJ2-1
CASSPETYNEQFF
TGTGCCAGCAGCCCGGAGACCTACAATGAGCAGTTCTTC
>TRBD1|16|.|TRBV25-1|TRBJ2-7
CASSTIWRTGSYEQYF
TGTGCCAGCAGCACAATCTGGAGGACAGGCTCCTACGAGCAGTACTTC
>.|17|few|TRBV7-9|TRBJ2-1
CASSLASSAGSPGAKFF
TGTGCCAGCAGCTTAGCCTCTAGTGCCGGGAGCCCAGGAGCGAAGTTCTTC
>.|14|.|TRBV7-2|TRBJ2-2
CASSFGGHTGELFF
TGTGCCAGCAGCTTCGGGGGGCACACCGGGGAGCTGTTTTTT
>.|16|.|TRBV6-5|TRBJ1-1
CASSYSTAPRFGEAFF
TGTGCCAGCAGTTACTCGACAGCACCGCGCTTCGGTGAAGCTTTCTTT
>TRBD2|17|.|TRBV4-1|TRBJ2-5
CASSHESSGGARETQYF
TGCGCCAGCAGCCACGAATCTAGCGGGGGGGCAAGGGAGACCCAGTACTTC
>.|15|.|TRBV6-5|TRBJ1-4
CASSYQWQGLGKLFF
TGTGCCAGCAGTTACCAATGGCAGGGACTCGGAAAACTGTTTTTT
>.|12|.|TRBV4-1|TRBJ2-2
CASSSQDGELFF
TGCGCCAGCAGCTCTCAGGACGGGGAGCTGTTTTTT
>TRBD2|17|.|TRBV5-6|TRBJ2-1
CASSFAGGHWRSNEQFF
TGTGCCAGCAGCTTTGCGGGGGGCCACTGGAGGTCCAATGAGCAGTTCTTC
>.|13|once|TRBV7-8|TRBJ2-7
CASSFGQFYEQYF
TGTGCCAGCAGCTTCGGACAATTCTACGAGCAGTACTTC
>.|15|.|TRBV29-1|TRBJ2-7
CSVEGSTGGPYEQYF
TGCAGCGTTGAAGGGTCGACAGGCGGTCCCTACGAGCAGTACTTC
>TRBD2|16|.|TRBV5-1|TRBJ2-3
CASSLRASGRRDTQYF
TGCGCCAGCAGCTTAAGGGCTAGCGGGAGGCGGGATACGCAGTATTTT
>.|17|.|TRBV18|TRBJ2-3
CASSSRLGSYKADTQYF
TGTGCCAGCTCATCCCGACTAGGATCTTATAAGGCAGATACGCAGTATTTT
>TRBD2|14|.|TRBV2|TRBJ2-1
CASSGLARHNEQFF
TGTGCCAGCAGTGGACTAGCAAGACACAATGAGCAGTTCTTC
>TRBD2|17|.|TRBV7-9|TRBJ2-5
CASSLAGTSARGETQYF
TGTGCCAGCAGCTTAGCGGGGACTAGCGCGAGAGGGGAGACCCAGTACTTC
>TRBD1|13|.|TRBV5-1|TRBJ2-7
CASSLDRGSEQYF
TGCGCCAGCAGCTTGGACAGGGGGAGCGAGCAGTACTTC
>.|13|.|TRBV18|TRBJ2-7
CASSPQEYYEQYF
TGTGCCAGCTCACCCCAGGAATACTACGAGCAGTACTTC
>.|15|.|TRBV10-3|TRBJ1-1
CAISESQLQNTEAFF
TGTGCCATCAGTGAGTCCCAGTTACAGAACACTGAAGCTTTCTTT
>.|13|.|TRBV30|TRBJ2-3
CAWSVLDADTQYF
TGTGCCTGGAGTGTACTCGATGCAGATACGCAGTATTTT
>TRBD1|14|once|TRBV10-3|TRBJ1-1
CAISMGTGNTEAFF
TGTGCCATCAGTATGGGGACAGGGAACACTGAAGCTTTCTTT
>.|12|.|TRBV6-5|TRBJ2-2
CASSKTVNQLFF
TGTGCCAGCAGCAAGACAGTTAATCAGCTGTTTTTT
>.|15|.|TRBV4-1|TRBJ2-2
CASSQEEANTGELFF
TGCGCCAGCAGCCAAGAGGAGGCAAACACCGGGGAGCTGTTTTTT
>.|15|.|TRBV7-5|TRBJ1-2
CARSLYIGTAPGYTF
TGTGCCAGAAGCTTATACATAGGGACAGCCCCTGGCTACACCTTC
>TRBD1|13|medium-sized|TRBV29-1|TRBJ1-1
CSVEEDRGTEAFF
TGCAGCGTTGAAGAGGACAGGGGGACTGAAGCTTTCTTT
>.|15|.|TRBV7-2|TRBJ2-2
CASSLLLAPTGELFF
TGTGCCAGCAGCTTATTGCTAGCGCCAACCGGGGAGCTGTTTTTT
>TRBD1|18|.|TRBV7-9|TRBJ2-6
CASSSPRDRASGANVLTF
TGTGCCAGCAGCTCCCCGAGGGACAGGGCCTCTGGGGCCAACGTCCTGACTTTC
>TRBD1|16|.|TRBV2|TRBJ1-5
CASSFGQGNPNQPQHF
TGTGCCAGCAGTTTCGGACAGGGGAACCCTAATCAGCCCCAGCATTTT